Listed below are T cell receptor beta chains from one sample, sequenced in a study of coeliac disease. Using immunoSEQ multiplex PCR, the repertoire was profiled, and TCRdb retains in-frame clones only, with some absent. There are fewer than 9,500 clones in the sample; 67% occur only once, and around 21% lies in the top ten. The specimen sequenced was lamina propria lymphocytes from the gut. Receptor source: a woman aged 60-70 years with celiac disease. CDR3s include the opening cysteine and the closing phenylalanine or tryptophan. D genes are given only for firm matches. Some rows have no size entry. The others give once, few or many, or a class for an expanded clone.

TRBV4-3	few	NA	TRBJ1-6	TGCGCCAGCACCTATTGGGGGGGAGTCGAATCACCCCTCCACTTT	CASTYWGGVESPLHF
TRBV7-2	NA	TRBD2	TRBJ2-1	TGTGCCAGCAGCTTCGCTAGCGGGAAATACAATGAGCAGTTCTTC	CASSFASGKYNEQFF
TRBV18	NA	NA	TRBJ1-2	TGTGCCAGCTCACCACCCGTACAGGGACCTGGCTACACCTTC	CASSPPVQGPGYTF
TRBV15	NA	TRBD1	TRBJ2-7	TGTGCCACCAGCGGTTCGGGACAGGAGTACGAGCAGTACTTC	CATSGSGQEYEQYF
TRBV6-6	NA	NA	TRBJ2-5	TGTGCCAGCAGTTCCGTCCCGGGCTCGGGGGAAGAGACCCAGTACTTC	CASSSVPGSGEETQYF
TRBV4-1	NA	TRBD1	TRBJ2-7	TGCGCCAGCAGCCAGGGACAGGCACCCTACGAGCAGTACTTC	CASSQGQAPYEQYF
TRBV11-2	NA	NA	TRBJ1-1	TGTGCCAGCAGCTTAGATAGGGAGGTCGAAGCTTTCTTT	CASSLDREVEAFF
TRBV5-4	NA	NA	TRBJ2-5	TGTGCCAGCAGCTTGAGGGGTCAAGAGACCCAGTACTTC	CASSLRGQETQYF
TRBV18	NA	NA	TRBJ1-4	TGTGCCAGCTCACCGAACAGGGCTACCGATGAAAAACTGTTTTTT	CASSPNRATDEKLFF
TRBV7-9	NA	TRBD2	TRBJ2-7	TGTGCCAGCAGCGACGGGACTAGCGGGAGTCGACAGTACTTC	CASSDGTSGSRQYF
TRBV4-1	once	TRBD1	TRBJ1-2	TGCGCCAGCAGCCAAAGGGACAGGGGGAACTATGGCTACACCTTC	CASSQRDRGNYGYTF
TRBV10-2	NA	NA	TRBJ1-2	TGCGCCAGCAGGACGGACTCCTATGGCTACACCTTC	CASRTDSYGYTF
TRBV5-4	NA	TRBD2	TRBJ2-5	TGTGCCAGCAGCTTAGACCTAGCGGGAGGCCGCGGAGAGACCCAGTACTTC	CASSLDLAGGRGETQYF
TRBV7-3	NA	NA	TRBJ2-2	TGTGCCAGCAGCTTACCTGGAGCCGGGGAGCTGTTTTTT	CASSLPGAGELFF
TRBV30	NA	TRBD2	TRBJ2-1	TGTGCCTGGGAGACTAGCGGGAGTGCGTCCTACAATGAGCAGTTCTTC	CAWETSGSASYNEQFF
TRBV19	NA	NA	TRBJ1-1	TGTGCCAGTAGCAAAATGGACAGTCGTTACACTGAAGCTTTCTTT	CASSKMDSRYTEAFF
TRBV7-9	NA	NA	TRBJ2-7	TGTGCCAGCAGCCTAACAGGGCACGAGCAGTACTTC	CASSLTGHEQYF
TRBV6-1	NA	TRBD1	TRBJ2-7	TGTGCCAGCAGTGAGAGACAGGGTCTGTCCTACGAGCAGTACTTC	CASSERQGLSYEQYF
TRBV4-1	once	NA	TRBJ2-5	TGCGCCAGCAGCCAAGACGGCTTCGGGTACCAAGAGACCCAGTACTTC	CASSQDGFGYQETQYF
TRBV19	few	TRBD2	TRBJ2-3	TGTGCCAGTAGTAGGGGACTAGCGGGCACAGATACGCAGTATTTT	CASSRGLAGTDTQYF
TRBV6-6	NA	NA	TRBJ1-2	TGTGCCAGCAGTTACGGGGGGAGAATAGGCTATGGCTACACCTTC	CASSYGGRIGYGYTF
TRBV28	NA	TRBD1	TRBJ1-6	TGTGCCAGCAGTGAAACAGGGGGATTGACCTATAATTCCCCCCTCCACTTT	CASSETGGLTYNSPLHF
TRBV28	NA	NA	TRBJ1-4	TGTGCCAGCAGTACCACCCCTCGGGAAAAACTGTTTTTT	CASSTTPREKLFF
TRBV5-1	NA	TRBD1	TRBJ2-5	TGCGCCAGCAGCCCGGGACAGGGGGTACAGACCCAGTACTTC	CASSPGQGVQTQYF
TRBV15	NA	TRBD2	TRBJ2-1	TGTGCCACCAGCAGAGAAGCGGGAGTAGGCAATGAGCAGTTCTTC	CATSREAGVGNEQFF
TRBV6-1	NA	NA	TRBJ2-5	TGTGCCGCCCAACAGCTGTACCAAGAGACCCAGTACTTC	CAAQQLYQETQYF
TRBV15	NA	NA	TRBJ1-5	TGTGCCACCAGCAGAGAGGGCCCCATTCAGCCCCAGCATTTT	CATSREGPIQPQHF
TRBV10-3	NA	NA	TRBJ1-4	TGTGCCAGCACTCCGGACTTTGGTGAAAAACTGTTTTTT	CASTPDFGEKLFF
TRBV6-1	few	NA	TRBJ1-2	TGTGCCAGCAGCAAGGGGGGGACGATTAATGGCTACACCTTC	CASSKGGTINGYTF